This T cell receptor (beta chain) was documented in a study of vaccination and CD4 T cells after COVID-19. Remarks on this clonotype: The antigen remains unidentified.

Noted treatment: roughly ten-day PBMC culture with coronavirus spike peptide pools or control peptides (ViraFEST assay). With peptide pools, ViraFEST first expanded antigen-specific T cells and afterwards sequenced their TCRs. Germline assignment: CDR1 DFQATT and CDR2 SNEGSKA (reference sequence). This CDR3 contains 15 residues. V trimming: 2 bases; J trimming: 4 bases; junction bases outside the gene matches: 7. Scientists ran DNA taken from cultured CD4+ T cells through the Oncomine TCR Beta short-read assay for sequencing. TCRdb ran MiXCR on the PCR reads and lists one entry per CDR3 protein. The sample lists about 14,000 distinct CDR3 sequences, 73% occurring once. Findings of the study overall: The great majority, 304 of 307 vaccine-specific clones, proved spike mono-reactive in convalescent patients. Reactive clonotype counts went from median around 20 after infection to approximately 38 after vaccination, nonsignificantly.

Sequencing was done on a sample of CD4+ T cells from blood, cultured in vitro. This TCR came from a human donor who had recovered from COVID-19. The J gene is TRBJ2-1, the V gene TRBV20-1; 8 bases fit TRBD2. The CDR3 spells CSARFKRGLYNEQFF. CDR3 sequence (DNA): TGCAGTGCTAGATTTAAGCGGGGGCTATACAATGAGCAGTTCTTC.